This TCR beta chain came from a study of cytomegalovirus exposure and HLA in healthy donors (dated by TCRdb to the late 2010s). In the study overall: According to an earlier analysis of a few hundred of the donors, about 170 million T cells yielded roughly 110 million unique TCR beta sequences and around 280 Gb of sequence data. An early release that covered roughly 600 HLA-typed donors contained about 300 gigabases of sequencing data and 70 million to 100 million unique TCR sequences. The genetic ancestry cluster associated with self-reported Caucasian donors included about 81% of the roughly 400 genotyped donors. The study aimed to test whether signatures of past pathogen exposure could be identified by cataloging public T cell receptors. Using immunosequencing, the study profiled T cell repertoires from 550 to 750 subjects and related those repertoires to cytomegalovirus serostatus. In addition to the first cohort of around 670 subjects, a separate validation cohort of around 110 different subjects was used. To predict cytomegalovirus infection status, the study brought together high-throughput TCR immunosequencing, statistical association of individual TCRs with disease status, and machine learning. In a later analysis, previously published TCR beta repertoires from some 640 donors were re-analyzed and high-resolution HLA genotyping was added so that TCR occurrence patterns could be studied. Rather than using new phenotypic data, the later analysis identified candidate immune exposures from TCR beta sequences and from how often those sequences occurred across donors. An earlier analysis of more than 450 of the donors used high-throughput TCR beta sequencing to judge whether each TCR beta V gene segment behaved as functional or pseudogenic. Donor age, sex, ethnicity and CMV serostatus were compiled together with the repertoire data. A later genetic analysis took genome-wide SNP genotypes for about 55% of the 666 donors and used that subset as a discovery cohort. All discovery cohort repertoires had been generated on a single sequencing platform. HLA typing included class I and class II loci at four-digit resolution. Typing coverage varied by locus: roughly 629-640 donors for A, B, C, DRB1 and DQB1; approximately 500 for DQA1; approximately 570 for DPA1; around 490 for DPB1. Because of strong linkage in the cohort, four to six DR-DQ haplotypes were treated as single units for association and clustering. On average, roughly 240,000 unique TCR beta nucleotide sequences were sequenced per donor among several hundred genotyped donors of the cohort, with approximately 18% of those sequences being non-productive.

Overall study results and their limits: Some IMGT-functional V segments, including TRBV6-2 and TRBV6-3, could not be distinguished by the 87-base-pair reads and were therefore excluded. Most TCR sequences were seen in very few donors, while some public TCRs were found in many individuals. In a later genetic analysis, a missense DCLRE1C variant was associated with V-gene and J-gene trimming of TCR beta chains, and the association was replicated in an independent cohort. A further reported finding was that TCR beta sequences accurately predicted the HLA-A and HLA-B alleles for most subjects in the first cohort. Presence/absence analyses assumed roughly uniform sequencing depth across donors, an assumption that may not hold. According to a later genetic analysis, donors in an Asian-associated ancestry cluster had fewer N-insertions in productive TCRs than the approximately 690-donor mean. According to the authors, the approach could potentially be generalized to other disease states and immunological phenotypes. A group of highly shared sequence variants was considered likely to be a technical artifact of the sequencing pipeline. The study listed 164 TCR beta chains as associated with cytomegalovirus. In a later analysis, around 15,000 TCR beta sequences were associated with specific HLA alleles at a false discovery rate of 0.05. For the cohort, immune exposure information was limited to CMV serostatus. An earlier analysis of some 590 of the donors showed that most TCR beta V segments appeared in productive rearrangements either about 90% or about 30% of the time, which broadly matched IMGT annotations. Linkage disequilibrium might explain the correlated functional status among segregating V segments, but an unknown experimental factor could not be excluded. The earlier analysis of nearly 600 of the donors excluded 15 to 20 rarely observed V segments, including chromosome 9 orphons, because counts were too low. In a later analysis, most CMV-associated TCR beta chains were found to appear HLA-restricted, with HLA associations seemingly driven largely by CMV exposure. In both the original and validation cohorts, the classifier was reported to diagnose cytomegalovirus status with high specificity and sensitivity. In a later analysis, TCR association rates were found to vary across HLA loci, with the most associated TCRs seen for DRB1 alleles and the fewest for HLA-C alleles. In a later analysis, HLA-associated TCR beta chains were found to be more clonally expanded and to have lower generation probabilities than equally common non-associated chains. Because HLA typing was missing for some donors at each locus, association tests included only the typed subset. In vitro tests confirmed that a few of the cytomegalovirus-associated TCR beta chains recognize cytomegalovirus antigens. A later analysis reported that several top co-occurrence clusters appeared linked to parvovirus B19, influenza, CMV and Epstein-Barr virus. When HLA alleles, especially DR and DQ, strongly co-occurred, attributing TCR associations to individual alleles was difficult. The cohort was sequenced for TCR beta chains only, and without alpha or paired-chain data the features that could be detected were limited.

The receptor library was made with the immunoSEQ multiplex PCR assay. The multiplex PCR relied on a mix of 60 forward primers for TCR Vbeta segments and 13 reverse primers for TCR Jbeta segments. The CDR3 region of rearranged TCR beta genes was amplified from genomic DNA by a multiplex PCR assay. Amplified TCR beta libraries were sequenced as 87-base-pair reads on the Illumina HiSeq System. From the authors' description of their analysis: In a later analysis, 80 million or so unique TCR beta chains were counted across the 650 to 700 repertoires, and around 11 million of these chains were shared by at least two donors. Raw reads were error-corrected and collapsed into unique sequences by a nearest-neighbor algorithm in which closely related sequences were merged to remove PCR and sequencing errors. CDR3 sequences were aligned to IMGT reference sequences to assign V, D and J gene segments. Each retained sequence needed at least a six-nucleotide match to both a V gene segment and a J gene segment. Rearrangements were classified as productive when the CDR3 lacked stop codons and remained in frame with V and J, and all other rearrangements were classified as non-productive. Following IMGT convention, CDR3 was defined as the stretch from the second conserved V-encoded cysteine to the conserved J-encoded phenylalanine. In an earlier analysis of some 550 of the donors, sequences lacking an unambiguous match to a single V gene segment were excluded. In an earlier analysis of some 590 of the donors, V segments were called functional above 56.7% productive rearrangements and were called segregating when the between-donor standard deviation exceeded 5%. A statistical classification framework was built for diagnosing cytomegalovirus status from the catalog of TCR beta chain sequences. V and J gene assignment, in a later analysis, came from comparing TCR nucleotide sequences with IMGT/GENE-DB human TR gene sequences. Using the TCRdist pipeline, a later analysis assigned CDR3 sequences along with most-parsimonious VDJ recombination scenarios. In a later analysis, every TCR beta chain was defined by the combination of its CDR3 amino acid sequence and its V-gene family, and reads without a unique V-gene family were dropped. A later analysis removed 600 or so highly shared, low-generation-probability nucleotide sequences to deal with suspected cross-contamination and a sequencing artifact. For each public chain, a later analysis derived a clonal expansion index from normalized ranks of inferred template counts within each repertoire. A later analysis computed generation probabilities with a VDJ recombination model fitted to out-of-frame rearrangements, and checked the results against IGoR. In a later analysis, hypergeometric tests were used to score TCR-TCR, TCR-HLA and TCR-CMV co-occurrence, with a repertoire-size bias correction applied to TCR pairs. A later analysis estimated false discovery rates by permuting HLA or CMV assignments 20 times. In a later analysis, co-occurring TCRs were grouped using DBSCAN, with TCRdist sequence similarity added in when clustering inside HLA-allele-positive subsets. Repertoires with fewer than 30,000 or more than 120,000 public chains, plus five repertoires with anomalous nucleotide sharing, were excluded from co-occurrence clustering. In its TCRdb copy, this immuneACCESS table keeps in-frame sequences only and misses some clones. Where compared with another copy, unresolved V genes explain less than half of these, and the others have no known cause. V, J and clone size derive from that table, while D and trimming were established from the DNA sequence. Across this sample there are 200,000 to 250,000 clones, with about 72% seen only once. The ten largest clones capture about 3.8% of the sample.

Notes on this clone: It has no known antigen specificity. Base qualities are not recorded, but no much larger clone differs from it by a single base.

The cohort comprised approximately 700 healthy bone marrow donors. At the time of sampling, all cohort members were nominally healthy, though unrecorded immune exposures were likely present. The donor was CMV seronegative and belonged to the group of roughly 330 seronegative cohort members. Each donor provided a peripheral blood sample, and peripheral blood mononuclear cells were used for TCR beta sequencing. Genomic DNA was extracted from the blood cell samples with the Qiagen DNeasy Blood Extraction Kit. From a lookup of the germline V gene, CDR1 and CDR2 are MNHEY and SVGAGI. The germline V and J ends show losses of 8 bases and 9 bases respectively, and no gene match explains 7 bases of the junction. The CDR3 holds 15 amino acids from the cysteine to the phenylalanine. Left in the record is the CDR3 DNA by itself, 45 bases read in frame from the first base.

Sequencing was performed on PBMCs. The clonotype originates from a male donor in good health and CMV-seronegative. The sequence is built from TRBV6-5 and TRBJ2-1; TRBD2 aligns with 16 central bases. CDR3 region: CASSGLAGGRGEQFF. The DNA sequence is given as TGTGCCAGCTCGGGACTAGCGGGAGGGCGCGGTGAGCAGTTCTTC.